This T cell receptor beta chain appears in the sequencing data of a study of beta chain features in type 1 diabetes. Across the whole study: Cell yields, age and gender were similar between patients and healthy donors.

Points from the study as a whole: Relative to healthy donors, patients appeared to have naive, central memory and Treg TCRB repertoires that were more similar. Among patients with Type 1 diabetes, TCRB CDR3s were moderately but significantly shorter in every one of the four CD4+ subsets.

Sorted populations were all over 95% pure. To note about this clone: Its antigen is not identified.

Since all of the isolated RNA was reverse transcribed, expressed TCRB transcripts were what got sequenced. TCRdb's copy holds only in-frame clones and misses some; the assay was immunoSEQ multiplex PCR. The table includes about 660,000 clones, roughly 13% detected once. V lost 4 bases to trimming and J lost 2 bases; unmatched junction nucleotides: 6. This CDR3 has 16 amino acids. Germline V gene data show CDR1 as SGHDT and CDR2 as YYEEEE. The chain links TRBV5-6 to TRBJ2-6, with 7 nucleotides matching TRBD1. This TCR derives from a man younger than 30 with type 1 diabetes. The sample comprised naive CD4+ T cells from blood. The CDR3 sequence is CASSLRGGAGANVLTF. Here the CDR3 DNA reads TGTGCCAGCAGCCTTCGAGGGGGCGCTGGGGCCAACGTCCTGACTTTC.